The source of this T cell receptor (beta chain) is a study of cytomegalovirus exposure and HLA in healthy donors. This CDR3 has 13 amino acids. Germline CDR1 and CDR2: SGHDN and FVKESK. V lost 1 base and J lost 9, with 13 bases in between. The data were produced by immunoSEQ multiplex PCR, yet TCRdb's version contains in-frame clones alone and is incomplete. The top ten hold approximately 2.9% of the sample, which has under 200,000 clones, 91% seen once. This clone was counted only a few times. This chain joins TRBV14 and TRBJ2-7; D remains unclear. This receptor was obtained from a woman younger than 30 in good health and CMV-seropositive. The sample comprised PBMCs. The CDR3 here is CASSQGQRARQYF. DNA for the CDR3: TGTGCCAGCAGCCAAGGCCAACGAGCCCGGCAGTACTTC.